This T cell receptor beta chain was obtained from a study of shared clonotypes between healthy human individuals. General study results and limits: Estimated clonotype richness was generally higher in naive than memory subsets.

The protocol was immunoSEQ multiplex PCR, while the TCRdb copy is restricted to in-frame clones and leaves out a portion. The top ten hold roughly 0.55% of the sample, which has over a million clones, about 84% seen once. A note on this clone: Its antigen is not identified. Other DNA sequences from this sample encode an identical CDR3 as well.

The sequencing input was memory CD4+ T cells from PBMCs. Subset indicated: CD45RA-negative fraction. The clonotype originates from a man between 18 and 35 years old in good health. Some clones in this sample may be carry-over from other donors' samples.

CDR3 DNA: TGTGCTAGTGGTTTGGGCACGGACACAGATACGCAGTATTTT. Protein sequence: CASGLGTDTDTQYF. This chain connects TRBV12-5 to TRBJ2-3; D call uncertain. The CDR3 covers 14 residues. CDR1 and CDR2 (germline): LGHNT, FRNRAP. V shed 1 base and J shed 2 bases, with 7 bases lying between them.